The entry below describes one T cell receptor beta chain. Blood CD8+ and CD4+ T cells underwent high-throughput TCR beta sequencing. The data were taken from a study of CD8 T cells in Susac syndrome. Study background: Active disease was present in about 6 of the sequenced Susac syndrome patients, whereas eight or nine of them were in remission.

A quantity of about 0.5 to 1 ug RNA underwent reverse transcription using random hexamers. Coverage of TCR beta CDR3 amplification by immunoSEQ multiplex PCR extended to 54 Vbeta and 13 Jbeta. TCRdb ran MiXCR on the immunoSEQ multiplex PCR reads and lists one entry per CDR3 protein. The sample yields about 190,000 distinct CDR3 sequences, approximately 95% seen once. The CDR3 has 15 amino acids. The V and J ends lost 4 bases and 2 bases respectively, with 14 bases between them. In germline, CDR1 is PRHDT, CDR2 FYEKMQ (reference sequence). Sequencing was performed on CD8+ T cells from PBMCs. The chain recombines TRBV13 with TRBJ1-1, with D uncertain. The receptor was isolated from a human donor with Susac syndrome. CDR3 nucleotides: TGTGCCAGCAGCTATCTAAGCTCTGGAAACACTGAAGCTTTCTTT. This codes for CASSYLSSGNTEAFF.